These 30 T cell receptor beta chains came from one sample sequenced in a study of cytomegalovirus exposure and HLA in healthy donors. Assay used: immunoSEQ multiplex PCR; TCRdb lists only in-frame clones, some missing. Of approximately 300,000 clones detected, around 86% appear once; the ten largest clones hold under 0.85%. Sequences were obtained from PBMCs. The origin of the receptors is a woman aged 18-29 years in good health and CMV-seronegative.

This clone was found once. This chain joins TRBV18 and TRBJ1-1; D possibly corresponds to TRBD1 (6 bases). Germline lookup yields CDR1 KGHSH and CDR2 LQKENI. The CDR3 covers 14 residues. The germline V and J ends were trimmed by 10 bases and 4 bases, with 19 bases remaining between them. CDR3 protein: CATQTGRGSTEAFF. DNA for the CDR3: TGTGCCACCCAAACCGGTAGGGGGAGCACTGAAGCTTTCTTT. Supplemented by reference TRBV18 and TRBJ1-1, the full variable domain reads NAGVMQNPRHLVRRRGQEARLRCSPMKGHSHVYWYRQLPEEGLKFMVYLQKENIIDESGMPKERFSAEFPKEGPSILRIQQVVRGDSAAYFCATQTGRGSTEAFFGQGTRLTVV.

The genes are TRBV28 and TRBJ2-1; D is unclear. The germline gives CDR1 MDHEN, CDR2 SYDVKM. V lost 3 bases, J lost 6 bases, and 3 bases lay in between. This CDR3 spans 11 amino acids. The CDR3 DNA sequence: TGTGCCAGCAGTTTCTTCAATGAGCAGTTCTTC. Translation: CASSFFNEQFF.

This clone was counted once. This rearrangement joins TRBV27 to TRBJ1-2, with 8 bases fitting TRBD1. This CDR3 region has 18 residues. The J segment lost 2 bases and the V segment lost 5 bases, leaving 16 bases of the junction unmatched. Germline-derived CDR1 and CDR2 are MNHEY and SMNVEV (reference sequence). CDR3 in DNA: TGTGCCAGCAGTCAAAGGGGGGACAGGAAGACTATAAACTATGGCTACACCTTC. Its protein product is CASSQRGDRKTINYGYTF.

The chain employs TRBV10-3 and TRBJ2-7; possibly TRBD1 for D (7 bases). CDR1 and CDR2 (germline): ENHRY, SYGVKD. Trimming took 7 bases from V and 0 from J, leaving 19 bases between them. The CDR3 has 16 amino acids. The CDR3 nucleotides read TGTGCCATCACCAAGGGGGCGAGGGAGGACTCCTACGAGCAGTACTTC. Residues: CAITKGAREDSYEQYF.

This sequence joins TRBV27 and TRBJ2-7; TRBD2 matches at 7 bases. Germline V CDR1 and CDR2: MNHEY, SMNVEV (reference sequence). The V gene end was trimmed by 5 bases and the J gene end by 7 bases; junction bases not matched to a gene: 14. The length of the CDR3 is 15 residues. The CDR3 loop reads CASSHIEGGPEEQYF. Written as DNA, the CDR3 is TGTGCCAGCAGTCACATAGAGGGAGGGCCTGAGGAGCAGTACTTC.

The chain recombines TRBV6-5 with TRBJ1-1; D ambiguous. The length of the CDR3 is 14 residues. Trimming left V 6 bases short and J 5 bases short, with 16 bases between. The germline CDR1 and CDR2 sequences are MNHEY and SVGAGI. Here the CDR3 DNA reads TGTGCCAGCAGGTATTTTAGTGCGGGGACTGAAGCTTTCTTT. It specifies CASRYFSAGTEAFF.

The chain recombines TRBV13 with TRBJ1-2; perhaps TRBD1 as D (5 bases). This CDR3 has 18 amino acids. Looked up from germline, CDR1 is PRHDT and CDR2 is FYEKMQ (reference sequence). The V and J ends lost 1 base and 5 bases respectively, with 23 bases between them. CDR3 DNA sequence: TGTGCCAGCAGCTTAGATCGGGGGTCCAATGGATGGTGGTATGGCTACACCTTC. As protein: CASSLDRGSNGWWYGYTF.

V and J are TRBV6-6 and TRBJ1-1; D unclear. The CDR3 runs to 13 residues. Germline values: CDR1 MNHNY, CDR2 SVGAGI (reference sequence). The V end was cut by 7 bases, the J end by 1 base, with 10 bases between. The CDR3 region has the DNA TGTGCCAGCAACGGGTTTGGGAACACTGAAGCTTTCTTT. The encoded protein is CASNGFGNTEAFF.

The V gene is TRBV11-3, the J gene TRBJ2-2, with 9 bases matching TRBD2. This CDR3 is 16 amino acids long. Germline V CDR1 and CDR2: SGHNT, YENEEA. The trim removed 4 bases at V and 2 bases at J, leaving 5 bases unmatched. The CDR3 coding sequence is TGTGCCAGCAGCTACAGGACTAGCGCCAACACCGGGGAGCTGTTTTTT. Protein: CASSYRTSANTGELFF.

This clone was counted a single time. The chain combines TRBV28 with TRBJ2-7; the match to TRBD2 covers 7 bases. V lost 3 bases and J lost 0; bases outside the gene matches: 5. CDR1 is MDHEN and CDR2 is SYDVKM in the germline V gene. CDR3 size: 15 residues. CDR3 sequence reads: CASSLSSGVSYEQYF. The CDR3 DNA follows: TGTGCCAGCAGTTTGTCTAGCGGAGTCTCCTACGAGCAGTACTTC. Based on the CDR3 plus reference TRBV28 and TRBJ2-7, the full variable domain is DVKVTQSSRYLVKRTGEKVFLECVQDMDHENMFWYRQDPGLGLRLIYFSYDVKMKEKGDIPEGYSVSREKKERFSLILESASTNQTSMYLCASSLSSGVSYEQYFGPGTRLTVT.

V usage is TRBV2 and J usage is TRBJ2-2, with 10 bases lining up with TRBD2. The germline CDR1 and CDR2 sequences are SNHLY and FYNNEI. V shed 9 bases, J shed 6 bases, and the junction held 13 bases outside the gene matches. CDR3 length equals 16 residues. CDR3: CARGGTSDSRAGELFF. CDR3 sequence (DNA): TGTGCCAGAGGGGGGACTAGCGACTCCCGGGCCGGGGAGCTGTTTTTT.

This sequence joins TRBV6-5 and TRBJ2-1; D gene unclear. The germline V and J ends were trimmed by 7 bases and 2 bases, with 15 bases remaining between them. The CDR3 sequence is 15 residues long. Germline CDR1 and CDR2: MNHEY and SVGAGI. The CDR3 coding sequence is TGTGCCAGCACCGTCGACCCAGGCCCCTACAATGAGCAGTTCTTC. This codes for CASTVDPGPYNEQFF.

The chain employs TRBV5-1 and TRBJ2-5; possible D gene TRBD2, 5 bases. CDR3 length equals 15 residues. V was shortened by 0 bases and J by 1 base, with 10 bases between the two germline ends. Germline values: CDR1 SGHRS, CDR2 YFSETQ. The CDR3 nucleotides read TGCGCCAGCAGCTTGGGTAGCGCCAGCCAAGAGACCCAGTACTTC. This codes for CASSLGSASQETQYF.

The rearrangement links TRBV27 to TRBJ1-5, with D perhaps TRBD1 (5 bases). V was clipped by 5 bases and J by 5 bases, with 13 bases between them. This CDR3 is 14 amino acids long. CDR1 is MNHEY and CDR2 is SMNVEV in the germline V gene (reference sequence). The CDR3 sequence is CASSRGDSYQPQHF. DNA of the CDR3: TGTGCCAGCAGTCGGGGGGATTCGTATCAGCCCCAGCATTTT.

This chain's CDR3 is CASSPGLAGWGNNEQFF. The DNA for the CDR3 is TGTGCCAGCAGCCCGGGACTAGCGGGATGGGGGAACAATGAGCAGTTCTTC. The chain couples TRBV28 to TRBJ2-1; 13 bases map to TRBD2. The CDR3 spans 17 residues. The junction had 10 bases not matched to a gene; V was cut back by 6 bases and J by 5 bases. CDR1 and CDR2 (germline): MDHEN, SYDVKM.

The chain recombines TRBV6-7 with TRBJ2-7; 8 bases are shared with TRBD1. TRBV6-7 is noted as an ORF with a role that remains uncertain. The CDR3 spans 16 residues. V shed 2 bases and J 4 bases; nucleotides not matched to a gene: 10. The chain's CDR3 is CASSYLGQVRPYEQYF. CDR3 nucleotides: TGTGCCAGCAGTTACCTGGGACAGGTTCGTCCGTACGAGCAGTACTTC.

The CDR3 loop is CASSSSGSSYNEQFF. In nucleotides, the CDR3 is TGTGCCAGCAGTTCTAGCGGGAGCTCCTACAATGAGCAGTTCTTC. The chain combines TRBV6-5 with TRBJ2-1, with 10 positions matching TRBD2. This CDR3 region has 15 residues. Per germline, CDR1 MNHEY and CDR2 SVGAGI. The ends lost 4 bases at V and 0 bases at J; junction bases unmatched: 0.

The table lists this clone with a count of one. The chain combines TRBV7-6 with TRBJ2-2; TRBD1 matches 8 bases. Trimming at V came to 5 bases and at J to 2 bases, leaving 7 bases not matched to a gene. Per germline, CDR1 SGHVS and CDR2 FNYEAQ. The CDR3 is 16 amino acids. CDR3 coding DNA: TGTGCCAGCAGCCTAGGGCAGGGGGCCAACACCGGGGAGCTGTTTTTT. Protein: CASSLGQGANTGELFF.

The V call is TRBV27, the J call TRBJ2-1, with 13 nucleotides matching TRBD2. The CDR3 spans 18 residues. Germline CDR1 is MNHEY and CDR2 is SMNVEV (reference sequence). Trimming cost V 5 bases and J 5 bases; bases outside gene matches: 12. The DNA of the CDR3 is TGTGCCAGCAGTCCCGGACTAGCGGGAGAGGTTGGTAACAATGAGCAGTTCTTC. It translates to CASSPGLAGEVGNNEQFF.

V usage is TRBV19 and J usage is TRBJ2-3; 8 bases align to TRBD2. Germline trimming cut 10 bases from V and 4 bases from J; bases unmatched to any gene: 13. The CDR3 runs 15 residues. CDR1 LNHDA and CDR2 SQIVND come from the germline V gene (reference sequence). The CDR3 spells CATSEGSGSADTQYF. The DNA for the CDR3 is TGTGCCACTTCAGAGGGAAGCGGGAGTGCAGATACGCAGTATTTT.

The CDR3 coding sequence is TGTGCCAGCAGTACAGGGATGATGAGTACCGGGGAGCTGTTTTTT. Translated: CASSTGMMSTGELFF. V and J are TRBV28 and TRBJ2-2, with D perhaps TRBD1 (6 bases). The CDR3 contains 15 residues. V lost 5 bases and J lost 5, with 15 bases in between. The germline V gene has CDR1 MDHEN and CDR2 SYDVKM.

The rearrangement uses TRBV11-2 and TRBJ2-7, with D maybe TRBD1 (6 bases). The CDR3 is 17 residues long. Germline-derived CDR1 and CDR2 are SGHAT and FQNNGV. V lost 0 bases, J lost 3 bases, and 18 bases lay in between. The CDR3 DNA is TGTGCCAGCAGCTTAGATGCCGGGATAGGACAGCTCTACGAGCAGTACTTC. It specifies CASSLDAGIGQLYEQYF.

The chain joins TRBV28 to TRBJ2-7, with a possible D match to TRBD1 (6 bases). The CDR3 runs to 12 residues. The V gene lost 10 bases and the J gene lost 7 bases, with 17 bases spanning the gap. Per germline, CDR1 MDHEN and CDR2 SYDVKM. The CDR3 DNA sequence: TGTGCCATTGGGGCAGGGGAAGGAGAGCAGTACTTC. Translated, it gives CAIGAGEGEQYF.

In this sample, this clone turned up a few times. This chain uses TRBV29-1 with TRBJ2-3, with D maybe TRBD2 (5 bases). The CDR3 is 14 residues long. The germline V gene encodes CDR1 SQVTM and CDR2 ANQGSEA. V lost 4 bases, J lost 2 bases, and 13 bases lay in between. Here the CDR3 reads CSVAGEYSTDTQYF. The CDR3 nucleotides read TGCAGCGTTGCCGGGGAGTACTCCACAGATACGCAGTATTTT.

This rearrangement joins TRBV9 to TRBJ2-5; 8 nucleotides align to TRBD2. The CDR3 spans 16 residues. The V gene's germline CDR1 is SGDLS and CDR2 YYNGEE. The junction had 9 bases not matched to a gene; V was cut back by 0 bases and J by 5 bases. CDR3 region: CASSVARAGAQETQYF. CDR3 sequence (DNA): TGTGCCAGCAGCGTAGCCCGAGCGGGGGCCCAGGAGACCCAGTACTTC.

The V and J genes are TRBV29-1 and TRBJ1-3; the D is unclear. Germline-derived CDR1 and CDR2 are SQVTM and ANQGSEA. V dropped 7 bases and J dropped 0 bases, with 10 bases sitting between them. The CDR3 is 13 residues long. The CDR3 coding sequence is TGCAGCGCAACGGGAAACTCTGGAAACACCATATATTTT. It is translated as CSATGNSGNTIYF.

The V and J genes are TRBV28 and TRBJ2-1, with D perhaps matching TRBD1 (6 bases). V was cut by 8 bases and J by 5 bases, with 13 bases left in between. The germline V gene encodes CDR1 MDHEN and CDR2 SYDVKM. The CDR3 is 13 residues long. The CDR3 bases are TGTGCCAGCCTACCCAGGGGCCACAATGAGCAGTTCTTC. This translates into CASLPRGHNEQFF.

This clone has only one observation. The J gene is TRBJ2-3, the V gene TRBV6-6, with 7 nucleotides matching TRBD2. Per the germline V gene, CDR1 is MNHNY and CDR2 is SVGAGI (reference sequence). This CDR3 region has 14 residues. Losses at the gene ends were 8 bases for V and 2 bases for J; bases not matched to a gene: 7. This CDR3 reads CASWSGAFTDTQYF. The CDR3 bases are TGTGCCAGCTGGAGCGGGGCCTTCACAGATACGCAGTATTTT.

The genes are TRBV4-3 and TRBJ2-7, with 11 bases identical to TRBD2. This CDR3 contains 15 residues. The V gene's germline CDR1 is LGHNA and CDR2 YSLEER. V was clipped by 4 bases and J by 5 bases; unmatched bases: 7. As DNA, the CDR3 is TGCGCCAGCAGCCGACTCGGGACTAGCGGCCACGAGCAGTACTTC. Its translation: CASSRLGTSGHEQYF.

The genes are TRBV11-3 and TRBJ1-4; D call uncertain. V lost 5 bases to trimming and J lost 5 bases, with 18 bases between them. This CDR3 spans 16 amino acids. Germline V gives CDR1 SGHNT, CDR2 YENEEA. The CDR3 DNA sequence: TGTGCCAGCAGCCCCCAGGTTCAGGCCACAAATGAAAAACTGTTTTTT. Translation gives CASSPQVQATNEKLFF.